This T cell receptor (beta chain) stems from a study of monozygotic twins with inflammatory bowel disease. From germline, CDR1 is SGDLS and CDR2 YYNGEE. This CDR3 has 14 amino acids. UMIs that had a 6-nucleotide sample barcode were put in using template switching. Both the TCRalpha cDNA and the TCRbeta cDNA were taken through two nested PCRs, lasting around 15 and 9 cycles. TCRdb reprocessed the 5' RACE reads, with one entry per CDR3 protein and no DNA. This sample's table reports under 200,000 distinct CDR3 sequences. Study-level results: The authors could not tell different T cell subtypes apart. Inverse Simpson values showed less TCRbeta diversity in IBD patients than in their healthy co-twins.

About this clonotype: Its antigen is still unknown.

The gene calls are TRBV9 and TRBJ1-6; TCRdb calls TRBD1, which cannot be checked without DNA. This TCR derives from a human donor with ulcerative colitis or Crohn's disease, or a healthy co-twin of an affected twin (not recorded which). What was sequenced was blood. The CDR3 loop is CASSPRGGESPLHF.